Listed below are T cell receptor beta chains from one sample, sequenced in a study of blood T cells in healthy people across ages. TCRdb independently ran MiXCR on the 5' RACE reads; one entry per CDR3 protein. The table includes under 750,000 distinct CDR3 sequences, under 55% detected once. Input material: blood. Receptors were obtained from a man aged 80 or over in good health. CDR3s include the opening cysteine and the closing phenylalanine or tryptophan. D genes are given only for firm matches. Only part of the rows carry a size: once, few, many, or a class if the clone is expanded.

D: -
J: TRBJ2-1
V: TRBV20-1
size: -
CDR3: CSARGAGGWSYNEQFF
DNA: TGCAGTGCTAGAGGGGCAGGGGGGTGGTCCTACAATGAGCAGTTCTTC

D: -
J: TRBJ1-3
V: TRBV10-3
size: -
CDR3: CAIETEGNTIYF
DNA: TGTGCCATAGAAACGGAGGGAAACACCATATATTTT

D: -
J: TRBJ2-1
V: TRBV11-3
size: -
CDR3: CASSPQPWSSYNEQFF
DNA: TGTGCCAGCAGCCCCCAGCCGTGGAGCTCCTACAATGAGCAGTTCTTC

D: TRBD2
J: TRBJ2-1
V: TRBV7-2
size: -
CDR3: CASSLEGTSGRFYNEQFF
DNA: TGTGCCAGCAGCTTAGAGGGGACTAGCGGGAGATTCTACAATGAGCAGTTCTTC

D: -
J: TRBJ1-2
V: TRBV7-2
size: few
CDR3: CASRPPTVNYGYTF
DNA: TGTGCCAGCAGGCCTCCTACTGTAAACTATGGCTACACCTTC

D: TRBD1
J: TRBJ1-2
V: TRBV7-8
size: -
CDR3: CASSRPGQGITGYTF
DNA: TGTGCCAGCAGCCGCCCGGGACAGGGGATAACGGGCTACACCTTC

D: TRBD2
J: TRBJ2-3
V: TRBV20-1
size: -
CDR3: CSALLGGSSTDTQYF
DNA: TGCAGTGCCCTACTCGGGGGGAGTAGCACAGATACGCAGTATTTT

D: -
J: TRBJ2-5
V: TRBV20-1
size: few
CDR3: CSARIRGYDVPETQYF
DNA: TGCAGTGCTAGAATCAGGGGATACGATGTCCCAGAGACCCAGTACTTC

D: -
J: TRBJ2-3
V: TRBV18
size: once
CDR3: CASSPAGPSTGTQYF
DNA: TGTGCCAGCTCACCAGCGGGACCTTCCACAGGTACGCAGTATTTT

D: -
J: TRBJ1-2
V: TRBV20-1
size: -
CDR3: CSVDTISNYGYTF
DNA: TGCAGTGTGGACACCATTTCTAACTATGGCTACACCTTC

D: -
J: TRBJ1-2
V: TRBV4-1
size: -
CDR3: CASSQVVRVLRGYTF
DNA: TGCGCCAGCAGCCAAGTCGTCAGGGTGCTCAGAGGCTACACCTTC

D: -
J: TRBJ2-5
V: TRBV4-2
size: -
CDR3: CASNQERAGETQYF
DNA: TGTGCCAGCAACCAAGAGAGGGCCGGGGAGACCCAGTACTTC

D: -
J: TRBJ2-1
V: TRBV6-5
size: many
CDR3: CASSIPQGGEQFF
DNA: TGTGCCAGCAGTATCCCACAGGGCGGGGAGCAGTTCTTC

D: -
J: TRBJ2-7
V: TRBV5-1
size: few
CDR3: CASSLEGRPQSYEQYF
DNA: TGCGCCAGCAGCTTGGAGGGCAGGCCGCAGTCCTACGAGCAGTACTTC

D: -
J: TRBJ2-4
V: TRBV11-1
size: -
CDR3: CAGSLGKNIQYF
DNA: TGTGCCGGCAGCTTAGGAAAAAACATTCAGTACTTC

D: -
J: TRBJ1-2
V: TRBV4-3
size: few
CDR3: CASSPQHLPESYGYTF
DNA: TGCGCCAGCAGCCCTCAACACCTGCCAGAGTCCTATGGCTACACCTTC